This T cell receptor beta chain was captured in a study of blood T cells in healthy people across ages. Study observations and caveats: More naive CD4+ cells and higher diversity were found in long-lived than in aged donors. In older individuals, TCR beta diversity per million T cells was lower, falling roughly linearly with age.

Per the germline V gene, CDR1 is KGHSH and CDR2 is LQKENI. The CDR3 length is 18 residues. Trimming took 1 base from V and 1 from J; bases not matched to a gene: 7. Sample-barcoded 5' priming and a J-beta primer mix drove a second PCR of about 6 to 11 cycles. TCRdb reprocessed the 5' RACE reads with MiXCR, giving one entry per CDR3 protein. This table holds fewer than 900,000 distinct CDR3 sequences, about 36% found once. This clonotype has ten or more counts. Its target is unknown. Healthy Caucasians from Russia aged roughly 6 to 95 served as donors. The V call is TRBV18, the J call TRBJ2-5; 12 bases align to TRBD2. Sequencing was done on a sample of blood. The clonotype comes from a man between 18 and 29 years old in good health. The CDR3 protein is CASSPQRLAGAIQETQYF. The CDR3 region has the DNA TGTGCCAGCTCACCACAAAGACTAGCGGGGGCGATCCAAGAGACCCAGTACTTC.